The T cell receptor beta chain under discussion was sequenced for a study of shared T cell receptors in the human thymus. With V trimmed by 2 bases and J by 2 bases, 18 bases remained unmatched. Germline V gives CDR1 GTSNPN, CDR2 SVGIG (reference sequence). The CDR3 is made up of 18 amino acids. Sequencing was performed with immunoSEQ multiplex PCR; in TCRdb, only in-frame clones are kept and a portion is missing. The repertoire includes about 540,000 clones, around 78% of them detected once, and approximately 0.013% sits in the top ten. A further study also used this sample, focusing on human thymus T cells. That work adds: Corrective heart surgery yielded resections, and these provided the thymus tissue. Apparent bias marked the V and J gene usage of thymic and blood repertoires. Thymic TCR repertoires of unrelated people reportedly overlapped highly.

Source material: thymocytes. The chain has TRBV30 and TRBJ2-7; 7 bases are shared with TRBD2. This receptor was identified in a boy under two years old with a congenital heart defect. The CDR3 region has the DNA TGTGCCTGGAGTCCTCCCGACCGGCGAGCGGGATCTACCTACGAGCAGTACTTC. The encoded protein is CAWSPPDRRAGSTYEQYF.